Shown below are 17 T cell receptor beta chains from a single sample sequenced in a study of identifying expanded T cells in peripheral blood. Repertoires were generated with immunoSEQ multiplex PCR, while TCRdb's copy carries only in-frame clones and drops some. The sample holds roughly 56,000 clones; roughly four fifths are singletons and the top ten take roughly 15%. Sequencing was done on a sample of blood. The receptors shown here come from a person between 18 and 70 years old in good health.

Concerning this clone: A much more abundant neighbour one base away suggests this may be a read error. Other DNA sequences from this sample encode an identical CDR3 as well. The rearrangement joins TRBV5-1 to TRBJ1-1; no reliable D call. Germline V CDR1 and CDR2: SGHRS, YFSETQ. This CDR3 spans 15 amino acids. Trimming removed 0 bases at V and 0 bases at J, with 9 bases between. The CDR3: CASSLAGRVNTEAFF. CDR3 in DNA: TGCGCCAGCAGCTTGGCCGGGAGGGTGAACACTGAAGCTTTCTTT.

The chain couples TRBV19 to TRBJ2-3, with 8 bases fitting TRBD1. Trimming at V came to 7 bases and at J to 7 bases, leaving 10 bases not matched to a gene. The CDR3 has 14 amino acids. Germline CDR1 LNHDA, CDR2 SQIVND (reference sequence). CDR3 bases: TGTGCCAGTATCGGGGACAGGACGCAACATACGCAGTATTTT. Translation: CASIGDRTQHTQYF.

The chain joins TRBV29-1 to TRBJ1-4; D unresolved. The V end lost 4 bases, the J end lost 5 bases, and 11 bases lay between the germline ends. Germline CDR1 SQVTM, CDR2 ANQGSEA. The CDR3 consists of 13 residues. This chain's CDR3 is CSVGVGRNEKLFF. The DNA for the CDR3 is TGCAGCGTTGGAGTAGGCCGGAATGAAAAACTGTTTTTT.

This rearrangement joins TRBV4-3 to TRBJ2-7, with 9 nucleotides matching TRBD2. J lost 6 bases, V lost 0 bases, and 6 bases had no gene match. Germline CDR1 is LGHNA and CDR2 is YSLEER. The CDR3 spans 15 residues. The CDR3 loop reads CASSQDPGGRAEQYF. The CDR3 coding sequence is TGCGCCAGCAGCCAAGATCCTGGCGGGAGGGCCGAGCAGTACTTC.

The chain has TRBV5-6 and TRBJ2-5, with D maybe TRBD1 (5 bases). The CDR3 has 13 amino acids. Looked up from germline, CDR1 is SGHDT and CDR2 is YYEEEE. Trimming stripped 0 bases from V and 5 bases from J, with 8 bases between. DNA of the CDR3: TGTGCCAGCAGCTTGGAGGGGCTGGAGACCCAGTACTTC. Translated: CASSLEGLETQYF.

V is TRBV28 and J is TRBJ1-1; D remains unclear. The length of the CDR3 is 13 residues. Trimming removed 3 bases at V and 8 bases at J, with 13 bases between. Germline V lookup: CDR1 MDHEN, CDR2 SYDVKM. The CDR3 protein is CASSFHSSSEAFF. The CDR3, as DNA: TGTGCCAGCAGTTTCCACTCCAGTTCCGAAGCTTTCTTT. The full variable domain, completed using reference TRBV28 and TRBJ1-1, is DVKVTQSSRYLVKRTGEKVFLECVQDMDHENMFWYRQDPGLGLRLIYFSYDVKMKEKGDIPEGYSVSREKKERFSLILESASTNQTSMYLCASSFHSSSEAFFGQGTRLTVV.

This clone has a handful of counts. This chain connects TRBV5-4 to TRBJ1-2; 9 nucleotides align to TRBD1. The CDR3 is made up of 13 amino acids. CDR1 is SGHNT, CDR2 YYREEE, per germline (reference sequence). The ends lost 4 bases at V and 8 bases at J; junction bases unmatched: 6. The CDR3 region is CASSRTGGDGYTF. Written as DNA, the CDR3 is TGTGCCAGCAGCCGCACAGGGGGCGACGGCTACACCTTC. Drawing the rest from reference TRBV5-4 and TRBJ1-2, the complete variable domain is ETGVTQSPTHLIKTRGQQVTLRCSSQSGHNTVSWYQQALGQGPQFIFQYYREEENGRGNFPPRFSGLQFPNYSSELNVNALELDDSALYLCASSRTGGDGYTFGSGTRLTVV.

This clone was picked up a small number of times. The chain links TRBV12-5 to TRBJ2-7; TRBD2 matches at 9 bases. This CDR3 comprises 14 residues. Trimming cost V 6 bases and J 2 bases; bases outside gene matches: 5. Germline values: CDR1 LGHNT, CDR2 FRNRAP. The CDR3 region is CASGPSGAPYEQYV. The CDR3 coding sequence is TGTGCTAGTGGACCTAGCGGGGCCCCCTACGAGCAGTACGTC.

Here the CDR3 reads CASSLTGAGGLSYEQYF. The DNA for the CDR3 is TGTGCCAGCAGCTTAACGGGAGCGGGAGGACTCTCCTACGAGCAGTACTTC. V usage is TRBV11-3 and J usage is TRBJ2-7, with 9 positions matching TRBD2. Germline V CDR1 and CDR2: SGHNT, YENEEA. The V gene end was trimmed by 2 bases and the J gene end by 0 bases; junction bases not matched to a gene: 8. This CDR3 spans 17 amino acids. Drawing the rest from reference TRBV11-3 and TRBJ2-7, the complete variable domain is EAGVVQSPRYKIIEKKQPVAFWCNPISGHNTLYWYLQNLGQGPELLIRYENEEAVDDSQLPKDRFSAERLKGVDSTLKIQPAELGDSAVYLCASSLTGAGGLSYEQYFGPGTRLTVT.

The chain carries TRBV7-8 and TRBJ2-5; 10 nucleotides agree with TRBD2. The CDR3 runs to 17 residues. J was trimmed by 2 bases and V by 5 bases; bases with no gene match: 11. Germline values: CDR1 SGHVS, CDR2 FQNEAQ. CDR3: CASSLSTSGRVQETQYF. CDR3 bases: TGTGCCAGCAGCCTTTCGACTAGCGGGCGGGTACAAGAGACCCAGTACTTC.

J is TRBJ2-3 and V is TRBV7-8, with D possibly being TRBD2 (6 bases). The V end was cut by 5 bases, the J end by 5 bases, with 14 bases between. CDR3 size: 14 residues. From germline, CDR1 is SGHVS and CDR2 FQNEAQ. Written as DNA, the CDR3 is TGTGCCAGCAGCGGAGGGGACTCGAGAGATACGCAGTATTTT. It is translated as CASSGGDSRDTQYF.

The chain joins TRBV2 to TRBJ1-2, with D unclear. Germline-derived CDR1 and CDR2 are SNHLY and FYNNEI. There are 14 residues in the CDR3. V lost 6 bases and J lost 8, with 19 bases in between. CDR3 coding DNA: TGTGCCAGCAGCCGAGTAGGACTCGATCGGGGCTACACCTTC. Its protein product is CASSRVGLDRGYTF.

The J gene is TRBJ1-4, the V gene TRBV29-1; the D is unclear. Germline V CDR1 and CDR2: SQVTM, ANQGSEA. The V end lost 1 base, the J end lost 7 bases, and 4 bases lay between the germline ends. The CDR3 covers 11 residues. This CDR3 is CSVEVGEKLFF. The CDR3 nucleotides read TGCAGCGTTGAAGTCGGTGAAAAACTGTTTTTT.

The V and J genes are TRBV6-5 and TRBJ2-2; unclear D gene. CDR1 and CDR2 (germline): MNHEY, SVGAGI. With 3 bases removed from V and 2 bases from J, the gap between germline ends came to 7 bases. The CDR3 has 14 residues. As DNA, the CDR3 is TGTGCCAGCAGTTATCTGGCTAACACCGGGGAGCTGTTTTTT. It specifies CASSYLANTGELFF.

This clone was picked up a small number of times. CDR3 residues: CASSGTGSGSPLHF. The CDR3 DNA is TGTGCCAGCAGTGGGACAGGGTCGGGTTCACCCCTCCACTTT. This chain uses TRBV25-1 with TRBJ1-6, with 8 nucleotides matching TRBD1. The germline V gene has CDR1 MGHDK and CDR2 SYGVNS. The CDR3 contains 14 residues. V lost 4 bases to trimming and J lost 9 bases; unmatched junction nucleotides: 5.

The CDR3: CAWSSGLLSNQPQHF. The DNA of the CDR3 is TGTGCCTGGAGTTCAGGGCTTCTAAGCAATCAGCCCCAGCATTTT. The V call is TRBV30, the J call TRBJ1-5; D possibly corresponds to TRBD1 (5 bases). Trimming left V 2 bases short and J 1 base short, with 12 bases between. The CDR3 totals 15 residues. CDR1 and CDR2 (germline): GTSNPN, SVGIG (reference sequence).

The chain carries TRBV6-1 and TRBJ2-2; possibly TRBD2 for D (6 bases). This CDR3 contains 14 residues. V lost 6 bases to trimming and J lost 4 bases, with 12 bases between them. CDR1 MNHNS and CDR2 SASEGT come from the germline V gene. The DNA for the CDR3 is TGTGCCAGCAGCTTGGGACTGGCCACCGGGGAGCTGTTTTTT. It specifies CASSLGLATGELFF.